This TCR beta chain was captured in a study of T cell repertoires in cytomegalovirus infection. Whole-study context: From public TCR beta signatures came an indication of both CMV infection and matching HLA type.

V lost 1 base and J lost 4, with 13 bases in between. This CDR3 has 15 amino acids. From germline, CDR1 is SGHTA and CDR2 FQGNSA. The sample holds many counts of this clonotype. TCRdb processed the reads anew with MiXCR; each CDR3 protein has one entry. Here the sample spans some 280,000 distinct CDR3 sequences, approximately 13% being singletons. This sequence was found in a human donor in good health (CMV status not recorded). Some clones in this sample may be carry-over from other donors' samples. The chain has TRBV7-2 and TRBJ1-2; possible D gene TRBD1, 5 bases. Sequenced input: PBMCs. The CDR3 region has the DNA TGTGCCAGCAGCTTAGGAGGGGAAGCGAGCTATGGCTACACCTTC. It codes for CASSLGGEASYGYTF.